This paragraph reports one TCR beta chain. Its antigen remains undetermined. There are no base qualities to consult, and no much larger clone falls within one base. Patients with a history of autoimmune disease or receiving systemic immunosuppression were excluded from the trial. In every dose cohort, peripheral blood was drawn for TCR sequencing at baseline, cycle 4 day 1, and cycle 7 day 1. The samples were taken from a phase I, first-in-human, multicenter, open-label dose-escalation trial of ivuxolimab. The trial enrolled adults with locally advanced or metastatic head and neck squamous cell, hepatocellular, melanoma or renal cell carcinoma. Before TCR sequencing, CD4+ T cells and CD8+ T cells from peripheral blood were sorted into separate populations. Trimming at the junction amounts to 6 bases on V and 3 bases on J, and the germline ends lie 6 bases apart. Including cysteine and phenylalanine, the CDR3 has 11 amino acids. Just CDR3 DNA is preserved here, 33 bases in frame from base 1. The germline V gene encodes CDR1 SGHRS and CDR2 YFSETQ.

For sequencing of the TCRbeta CDR3 region, genomic DNA was extracted from the sorted cells. TCRbeta CDR3 regions were sequenced using the immunoSEQ Assay. Here the immuneACCESS table is served through TCRdb, limited to in-frame sequences with V and J called. Missing clones are a known gap in these copies; in checked studies unresolved V genes cover under half, and the rest lacks a known reason. The sample table shows about 70,000 clones, and roughly 81% are seen once. The top ten clonotypes cover 5% of the sample. These data originate in a study of OX40 agonist ivuxolimab in advanced cancers. Notes on the research overall: Ivuxolimab, which targeted the costimulatory receptor OX40 (CD134), was an agonistic, fully human IgG2 monoclonal antibody. The paper covers the monotherapy dose-escalation part of the phase I ivuxolimab trial, which included N ≈ 50 patients. The point of sequencing TCRbeta in the periphery was to test whether ivuxolimab changed TCR sequence diversity and drove clonal T-cell expansion. Prior anti-PD-1, anti-PD-L1 or anti-CTLA-4 therapy was permitted, and checkpoint inhibitors had been received by approximately 39% of dose-escalation patients. Intravenous ivuxolimab was administered to patients every 2 weeks at six dose levels: 0.01, 0.1, 0.3, 1.5, 3 and 10 mg/kg. Of the approximately 50 dose-escalation patients, hepatocellular carcinoma was present in roughly 19, melanoma in roughly 15, renal cell carcinoma in 9 and head and neck cancer in 9. Partial responses occurred in three dose-escalation patients, of whom one had hepatocellular carcinoma and two had cutaneous melanoma. In the dose-escalation cohort, around four fifths of patients were male, and the mean age was roughly 60 years, with a range of about 23 to 90. Findings and caveats that apply to the study as a whole: Low levels of normalized T-cell clonal expansion were also seen in some patients who did not respond. Clonal expansion of both CD4+ and CD8+ blood T cells was observed from baseline to week 6 at doses 0.1 to 3.0 mg/kg. Which antigens the clonally expanded peripheral T cells were specific for was not determined. In partial responders in the 0.1-3.0 mg/kg groups, normalized peripheral clonal expansion was found to be among the lowest, especially among CD8+ T cells. After ivuxolimab, expanded clones were on average more numerous among CD8+ T cells than among CD4+ T cells.

The sequence derives from an adult with an advanced solid tumor such as melanoma, head and neck, liver or kidney cancer. Sequencing used CD4+ or CD8+ T cells sorted from blood, obtained in a trial of the OX40 agonist ivuxolimab. The rearrangement combines TRBV5-1 with TRBJ2-5; no D gene is confidently identified. The DNA sequence is TGCGCCAGCAAGTGGGAAGAGACCCAGTACTTC. This encodes CASKWEETQYF. The full variable domain, with segments outside the CDR3 supplied by the reference TRBV5-1 and TRBJ2-5 proteins, appears as KAGVTQTPRYLIKTRGQQVTLSCSPISGHRSVSWYQQTPGQGLQFLFEYFSETQRNKGNFPGRFSGRQFSNSRSEMNVSTLELGDSALYLCASKWEETQYFGPGTRLLVL.